This T cell receptor (beta chain) came from a study of graft-versus-host responses after intestinal transplantation. Study details: Recipients uniformly received anti-thymocyte globulin induction, followed by tacrolimus and steroids for roughly 3 years. Broader study findings: GvH clones turned up in recipient marrow; some had shown up first in ileum or blood. Early after transplant, HvG declines were associated with peak levels of circulating GvH clones.

Measured with immunoSEQ multiplex PCR; TCRdb has only the in-frame clones, and not every one. The repertoire consists of about 88,000 clones, with 80% to 95% occurring once and the leading ten covering around 0.37%. CDR1 LGHNA and CDR2 YNFKEQ come from the germline V gene. The V and J ends lost 3 bases and 4 bases, in that order; junction bases with no gene match: 8. CDR3 size: 17 residues. Comment on this clone: Its antigen is unidentified.

This rearrangement joins TRBV4-2 to TRBJ2-1, with 11 nucleotides matching TRBD2. This clonotype originated in a human donor who was the organ donor for an intestinal transplant. The source was unstimulated CD4+ T cells sorted from spleen or lymph node cells, collected before transplant. CDR3 nucleotides: TGTGCCAGCAGCCATTCGACTAGCGGGACACTATACAATGAGCAGTTCTTC. It specifies CASSHSTSGTLYNEQFF.